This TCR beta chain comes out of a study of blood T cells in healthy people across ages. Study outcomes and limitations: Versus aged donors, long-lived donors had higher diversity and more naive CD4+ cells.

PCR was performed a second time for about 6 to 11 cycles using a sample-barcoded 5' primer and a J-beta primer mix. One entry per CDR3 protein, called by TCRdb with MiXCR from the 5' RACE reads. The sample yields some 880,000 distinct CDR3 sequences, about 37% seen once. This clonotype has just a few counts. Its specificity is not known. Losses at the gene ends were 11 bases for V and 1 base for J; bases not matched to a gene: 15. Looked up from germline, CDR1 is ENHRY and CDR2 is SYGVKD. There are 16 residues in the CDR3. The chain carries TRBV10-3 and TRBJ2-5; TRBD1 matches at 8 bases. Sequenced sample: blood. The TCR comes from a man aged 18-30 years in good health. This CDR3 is CASGAVTGGLQETQYF. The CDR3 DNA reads TGTGCCTCAGGGGCGGTAACAGGGGGTCTCCAAGAGACCCAGTACTTC.